This T cell receptor beta chain was retrieved from a study of blood T cells in healthy people across ages (dated by TCRdb to between 2014 and 2017). Regarding the complete study: Template switching captured roughly one uniquely barcoded TCR beta cDNA molecule per two T cells in model experiments. The donors were split into four age groups: young (average 16 years), middle-aged (roughly 42), aged (roughly 65) and long-lived (over 75). Two additional independent replicas of 1 million unique cDNA reads from the same blood draw were analyzed for two donors (one aged 18 to 29 and one aged 80 or older). To avoid experimental bias, donors of different ages were spread randomly across the sequencing lanes. The study measured age-related changes in TCR beta repertoire diversity using deep sequencing normalized with unique cDNA molecular identifiers.

Library prep was done by 5' RACE. These reads were obtained on an Illumina HiSeq 2500. A second PCR of roughly 7 to 11 cycles was performed with a sample-barcoded 5' primer and a J-beta primer mix. A unique molecular identifier was introduced onto each TCR beta cDNA molecule by a template-switch 5' adaptor carrying 12 random nucleotides. Each sample yielded at least 2.5 million CDR3-containing paired-end reads. The Mint cDNA synthesis kit, primed by a TRBC-specific oligonucleotide, was used to synthesize first-strand cDNA from all RNA. Following uracil-DNA glycosylase treatment, a first 18-cycle PCR with universal primers M1SS and BC2_uni_R was performed on all cDNA. Per the authors' processing: For normalization, 1 million high-quality reads, each with a distinct molecular identifier, were randomly selected from each sample. Reads with shared molecular identifiers were discarded instead of being binned into consensus sequences. CDR3 identification, clonotype clustering and error correction used MiTCR with a Q25 quality threshold and the strictest error-elimination algorithm. A nonparametric unseen species model with Euler transformation was used to estimate lower-bound total TCR beta diversity. The public reads were reanalyzed by TCRdb: fastp trimming at Q25, MiXCR alignment, in-frame beta chains only. CDR3 protein sequences are deduplicated, and each keeps its most common genes and DNA. The V and J calls and clone size come from TCRdb's table, not from the authors' own analysis. The sample data list around 780,000 distinct CDR3 sequences, and roughly 50% of these were observed just once. Together, the top ten hold roughly 25% of the sample.

The donors were under 40 Caucasian individuals from Russia, aged roughly 6 to 100 years, who were systemically healthy. Ten milliliters of peripheral blood were drawn from each donor into EDTA-treated Vacutainer tubes. Ficoll-Paque density-gradient centrifugation was used to isolate PBMCs, with at least 6 million per sample. Trizol reagent was used to extract total RNA from the PBMCs, yielding at least 6 micrograms per sample. For every donor, an aliquot of PBMCs went through flow cytometry to measure the percentages of naive CD45RAhigh/CD27high T cells. Notes on this clonotype: This receptor's antigen is unknown. No much larger clonotype is one base removed from it; base qualities were not supplied.

Study-wide conclusions, independent of this receptor: A strong correlation was found between observed TCR beta diversity and the percentage of naive T cells measured by flow cytometry. Compared with the aged group, the long-lived group had more naive CD4+ T cells, fewer expanded clones and increased TCR diversity, a pattern suggesting age selection. Because the CMV infection status of the donors was unknown, age-related changes in expanded clonotypes may potentially have been confounded. Observed TCR beta diversity per million T cells fell roughly linearly with age, and a significant reduction was already apparent by age about 36. Estimates of total diversity from one million sequenced T cells were regarded as lower bounds and underestimates. Because profiling used bulk unsorted PBMCs, naive and antigen-experienced compartments could not be compared conclusively.

Including cysteine and phenylalanine, the CDR3 has 14 amino acids. Of all the DNA, just the CDR3 is kept, 42 bases in frame from base 1. The CDR1 and CDR2 encoded by the germline V gene (reference sequence) are DFQATT and SNEGSKA. Trimming removed 5 bases from V and 3 bases from J, leaving 15 bases between the germline ends. This clonotype was obtained from a middle-aged man in good health. The source material was blood. The chain couples TRBV20-1 to TRBJ2-3; TRBD2 is perhaps the D gene, given 5 matching bases. CDR3 reads: CSAVSPRATDTQYF. In nucleotides, the sequence is TGCAGTGCTGTCTCACCGAGGGCGACAGATACGCAGTATTTT.